This TCR beta chain emerged from a study of blood T cell repertoires in COVID-19. Across the whole study: In each case, the material was cDNA or gDNA derived from T cells, B-cell-depleted T cells, or PBMCs.

Here immunoSEQ multiplex PCR was the method, and the copy in TCRdb shows in-frame clones only, minus some. The sample holds 230,000 or so clones; about 86% are singletons and the top ten take about 3.5%. This clone appeared many times. This CDR3 is 15 amino acids long. Trimming took 1 base from V and 2 from J, leaving 10 bases between them. Germline CDR1 reads SGHRS; CDR2 reads YFSETQ. The sample taken for sequencing was PBMCs or T cells enriched from blood (not recorded which). V gene TRBV5-1 combines with J gene TRBJ2-1; D possibly corresponds to TRBD1 (6 bases). The receptor comes from a man in his forties or fifties who had recovered from COVID-19. The CDR3 loop is CASSLQGPPYNEQFF. The CDR3 DNA is TGCGCCAGCAGCTTGCAGGGGCCCCCCTACAATGAGCAGTTCTTC.